The entry below gives a single T cell receptor (beta chain) sequence along with its context. The data stem from a study of Ad26.COV2.S vaccination and SARS-CoV-2 variants. Study-wide context: Ad26.COV2.S shots went into the muscle once or twice, 56 days apart.

Documented treatment: 15 to 20 received Ad26.COV2.S at low or high dose, single or two shots; about five received placebo; per-sample allocation not given. On day 63 after the first injection, vaccine and placebo recipients gave samples. The CDR3 has 15 residues. The junction had 6 bases not matched to a gene; V was cut back by 3 bases and J by 4 bases. In germline, CDR1 is MNHEY, CDR2 SMNVEV (reference sequence). Clones were sequenced by immunoSEQ multiplex PCR, and TCRdb holds only the in-frame ones, with some missing. The sample has around 340,000 clones; 86% are singletons. Specimen: peripheral blood, collected in a trial of Ad26.COV2.S vaccine versus placebo. The chain joins TRBV27 to TRBJ2-5; 9 bases line up with TRBD2. The sequence was obtained from a person between 18 and 65 years old who received the Ad26.COV2.S COVID-19 vaccine or a placebo. CDR3: CASSFRRGGRETQYF. CDR3 DNA sequence: TGTGCCAGCAGTTTTCGGCGGGGGGGCCGAGAGACCCAGTACTTC.